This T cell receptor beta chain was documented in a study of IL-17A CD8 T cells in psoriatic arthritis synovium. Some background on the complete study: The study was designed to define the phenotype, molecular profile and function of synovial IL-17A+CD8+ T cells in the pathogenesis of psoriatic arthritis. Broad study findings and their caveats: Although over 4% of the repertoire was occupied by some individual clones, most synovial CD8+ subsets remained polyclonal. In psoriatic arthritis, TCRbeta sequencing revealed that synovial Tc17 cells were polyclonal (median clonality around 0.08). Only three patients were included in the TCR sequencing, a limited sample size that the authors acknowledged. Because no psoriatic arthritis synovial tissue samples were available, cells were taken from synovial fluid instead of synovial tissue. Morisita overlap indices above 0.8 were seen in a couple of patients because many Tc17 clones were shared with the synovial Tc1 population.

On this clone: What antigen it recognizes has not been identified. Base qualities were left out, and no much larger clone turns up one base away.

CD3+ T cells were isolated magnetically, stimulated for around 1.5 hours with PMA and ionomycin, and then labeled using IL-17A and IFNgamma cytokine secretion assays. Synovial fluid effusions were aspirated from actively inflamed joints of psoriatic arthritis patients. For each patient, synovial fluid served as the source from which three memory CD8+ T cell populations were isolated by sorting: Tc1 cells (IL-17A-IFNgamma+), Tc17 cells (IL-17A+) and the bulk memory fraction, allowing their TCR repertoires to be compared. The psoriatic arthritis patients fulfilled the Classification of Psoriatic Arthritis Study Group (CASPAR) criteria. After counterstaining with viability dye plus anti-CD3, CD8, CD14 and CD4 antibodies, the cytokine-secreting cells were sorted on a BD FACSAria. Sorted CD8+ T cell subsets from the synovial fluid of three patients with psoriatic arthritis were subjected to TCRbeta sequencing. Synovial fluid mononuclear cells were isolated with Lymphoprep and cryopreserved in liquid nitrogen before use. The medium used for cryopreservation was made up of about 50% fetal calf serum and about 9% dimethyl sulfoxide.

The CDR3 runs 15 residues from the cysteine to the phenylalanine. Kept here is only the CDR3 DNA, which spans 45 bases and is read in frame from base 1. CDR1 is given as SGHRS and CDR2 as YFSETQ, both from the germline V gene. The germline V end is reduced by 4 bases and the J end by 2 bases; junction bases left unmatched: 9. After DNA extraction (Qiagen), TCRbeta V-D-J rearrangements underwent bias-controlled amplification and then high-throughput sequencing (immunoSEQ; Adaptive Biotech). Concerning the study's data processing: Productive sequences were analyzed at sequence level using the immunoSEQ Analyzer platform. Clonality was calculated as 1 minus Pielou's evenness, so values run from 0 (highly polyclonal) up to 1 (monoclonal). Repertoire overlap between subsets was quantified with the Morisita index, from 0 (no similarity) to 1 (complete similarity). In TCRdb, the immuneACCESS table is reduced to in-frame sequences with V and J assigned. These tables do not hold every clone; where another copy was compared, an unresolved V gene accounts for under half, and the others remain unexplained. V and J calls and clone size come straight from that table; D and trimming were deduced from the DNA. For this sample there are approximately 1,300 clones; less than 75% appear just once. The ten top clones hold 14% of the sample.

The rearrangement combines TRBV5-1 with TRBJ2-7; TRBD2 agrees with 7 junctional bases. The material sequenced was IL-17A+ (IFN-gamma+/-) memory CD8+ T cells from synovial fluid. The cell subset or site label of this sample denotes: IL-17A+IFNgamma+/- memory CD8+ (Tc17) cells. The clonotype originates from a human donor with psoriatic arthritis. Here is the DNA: TGCGCCAGCAGCGGGGTACAGCGGGGTACCTACGAGCAGTACTTC. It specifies CASSGVQRGTYEQYF.